The 3 T cell receptor beta chains below all came from one sample that was sequenced in a study of response to subunit inactivated influenza vaccine (dated by TCRdb to 2017 to 2018). The library was produced with RT-PCR. TCRdb shows the sequencer as Illumina HiSeq 2500. Starting from the raw public reads, TCRdb applied fastp trimming at Q25, assembled clones with MiXCR and retained in-frame beta chains. Each entry merges the rows of one CDR3 protein and shows their most common DNA and genes. The sample profile shows about half a million distinct CDR3 sequences; about 7.6% of them were found once. The ten largest account for roughly 13% of the sample. Specimen: PBMCs from blood, collected 23 to 25 months after vaccination. The receptors here all came from a man aged 50-75 years who received an inactivated influenza vaccine. Donor details come from another sample of the same person, matched by shared clones.

Only a few counts were recorded for this clonotype. This sequence joins TRBV20-1 and TRBJ2-2; TRBD2 is a possible D gene (5 bases). The CDR3 runs 13 residues. The germline gives CDR1 DFQATT, CDR2 SNEGSKA (reference sequence). V lost 1 base to trimming and J lost 4 bases, with 7 bases between them. The CDR3 here is CSARVGGTGELFF. CDR3 bases: TGCAGTGCTAGAGTAGGAGGCACCGGGGAGCTGTTTTTT.

CDR3 in amino acids: CSARGRQLAKNIQYF. The CDR3 DNA reads as TGCAGTGCTCGGGGACGGCAACTAGCCAAAAACATTCAGTACTTC. This chain connects TRBV20-1 to TRBJ2-4; the D call may be TRBD1 or TRBD2 (5 bases each). CDR3 length equals 15 residues. The germline V gene encodes CDR1 DFQATT and CDR2 SNEGSKA (reference sequence). V was trimmed by 5 bases and J by 0 bases, leaving 14 bases between them.

On this clonotype: At one end, the junction sequence differs from germline, possibly due to a read error. The rearrangement uses TRBV27 and TRBJ2-5, with 12 nucleotides matching TRBD2. The CDR3 runs to 16 residues. Germline V gives CDR1 MNHEY, CDR2 SMNVEV (reference sequence). CDR3 sequence: CASSSTGLAGSRSQYF. Written as DNA, the CDR3 is TGTGCCAGCAGTTCCACCGGACTAGCGGGATCACGGTCCCAGTACTTT.